This paragraph reports one T cell receptor beta chain. In the authors' workflow: Amplification from reference gene primers served as the basis for estimated nucleated cell counts. Sequenced by immunoSEQ multiplex PCR; TCRdb stores in-frame clones only, minus some. V and J calls and clone size are copied from that table; D and trimming were computed from the DNA. The sample yields about 220,000 clones, 65% to 85% seen once. This sample is part of a study of blood T cell repertoires in COVID-19. Across the whole study: Sites across the United States, Italy and Spain contributed samples from acute and convalescent COVID-19. PBMCs, B-cell-depleted T cells, or T cells were the source of the cDNA or gDNA that made up the material.

This TCR came from a young woman who had recovered from COVID-19. The sequenced sample consisted of peripheral blood.

CDR3 nucleotide sequence: TGTGCCAGTAGGCAGCGGGATCAGCGGACAGATACGCAGTATTTT. Protein product: CASRQRDQRTDTQYF. The chain joins TRBV19 to TRBJ2-3; 7 nucleotides line up with TRBD2. Losses at the gene ends were 6 bases for V and 3 bases for J; bases not matched to a gene: 9. CDR1 LNHDA and CDR2 SQIVND come from the germline V gene (reference sequence). The length of the CDR3 is 15 residues. The complete variable domain, with remaining parts taken from reference TRBV19 and TRBJ2-3, reads DGGITQSPKYLFRKEGQNVTLSCEQNLNHDAMYWYRQDPGQGLRLIYYSQIVNDFQKGDIAEGYSVSREKKESFPLTVTSAQKNPTAFYLCASRQRDQRTDTQYFGPGTRLTVL.